This record concerns one TCR beta chain sequence. This entry is derived from a study of patients and donors after allogeneic stem cell transplantation. CDR3 size: 12 residues. Per germline, CDR1 MNHEY and CDR2 SVGEGT. V lost 5 bases and J lost 7, with 12 bases in between. TCRdb re-derived calls from the RT-PCR reads in MiXCR, one entry per CDR3 protein. This table holds roughly 960,000 distinct CDR3 sequences, more than 15% found once. This clonotype was obtained from a human donor who was either an allogeneic HSCT recipient or a stem cell or donor lymphocyte infusion donor (not recorded which). It is not recorded whose cells these are; they may come from a transplant donor. V is TRBV6-2 or TRBV6-3 and J is TRBJ2-7, with D maybe TRBD1 (5 bases). The specimen was blood, either unsorted or a sorted T cell fraction (not recorded which). The CDR3 sequence: CASSTPRTEQYF. As DNA, the CDR3 is TGTGCCAGCAGTACCCCCAGGACAGAGCAGTACTTC.